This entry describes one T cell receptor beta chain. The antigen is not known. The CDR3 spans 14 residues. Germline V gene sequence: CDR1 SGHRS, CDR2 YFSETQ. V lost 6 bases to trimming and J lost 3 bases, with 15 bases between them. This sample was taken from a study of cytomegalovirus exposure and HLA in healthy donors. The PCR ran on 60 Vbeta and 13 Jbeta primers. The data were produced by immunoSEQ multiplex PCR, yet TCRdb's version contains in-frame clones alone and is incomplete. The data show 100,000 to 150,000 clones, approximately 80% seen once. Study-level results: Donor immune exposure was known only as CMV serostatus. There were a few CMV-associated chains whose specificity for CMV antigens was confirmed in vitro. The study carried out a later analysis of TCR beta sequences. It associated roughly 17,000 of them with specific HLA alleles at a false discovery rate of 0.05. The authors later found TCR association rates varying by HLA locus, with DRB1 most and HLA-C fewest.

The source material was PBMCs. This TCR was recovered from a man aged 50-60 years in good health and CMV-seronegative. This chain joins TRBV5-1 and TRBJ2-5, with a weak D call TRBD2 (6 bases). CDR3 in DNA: TGCGCCAGCACCCTAATGACGGGAGAAGAGACCCAGTACTTC. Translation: CASTLMTGEETQYF.